This TCR beta chain was identified in a study of beta chain features in type 1 diabetes. Notes on the study in general: For Type 1 diabetes patients, all four CD4+ subsets carried TCRB CDR3s that were moderately but significantly shorter.

From germline, CDR1 is SGHTA and CDR2 FQGNSA. Unmatched junction bases numbered 8, after V lost 1 base and J lost 2 bases. The length of the CDR3 is 17 residues. This clone was detected a few times. The target antigen is unknown. Expressed TCRB transcripts got sequenced, as all isolated RNA was reverse transcribed. Assay used: immunoSEQ multiplex PCR; TCRdb lists only in-frame clones, some missing. The data contain about 650,000 clones, around 12% of them singletons. The gene calls are TRBV7-2 and TRBJ1-1; TRBD1 aligns across 9 bases. Sequencing was done on a sample of naive CD4+ T cells from blood. The TCR comes from a man aged 25-45 years with type 1 diabetes. The CDR3 here is CASSLVQGATINTEAFF. The CDR3, as DNA: TGTGCCAGCAGCTTAGTACAGGGGGCGACTATAAACACTGAAGCTTTCTTT.